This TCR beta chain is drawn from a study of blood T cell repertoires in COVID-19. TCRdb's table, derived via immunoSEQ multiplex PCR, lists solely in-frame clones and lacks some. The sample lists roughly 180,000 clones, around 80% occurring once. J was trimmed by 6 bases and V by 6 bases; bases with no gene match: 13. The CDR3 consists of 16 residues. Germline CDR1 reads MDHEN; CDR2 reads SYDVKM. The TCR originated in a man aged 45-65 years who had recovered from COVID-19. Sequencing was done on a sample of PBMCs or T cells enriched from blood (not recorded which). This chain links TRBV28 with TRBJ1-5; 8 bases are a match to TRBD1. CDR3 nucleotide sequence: TGTGCCAGCAGCTCGGTGCAGGGGGCAGGAAGTCAGCCCCAGCATTTT. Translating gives CASSSVQGAGSQPQHF.